The 30 T cell receptor beta chains in this list originate from one sample, sequenced in a study of blood T cells in healthy people across ages. With a J-beta primer mix and a sample-barcoded 5' primer, a second PCR ran 7 to 11 cycles. TCRdb ran MiXCR on the 5' RACE reads and lists one entry per CDR3 protein. Here the sample spans roughly 1.7 million distinct CDR3 sequences, 30% to 35% being singletons. The sample was blood. These receptors all stem from a woman aged 25 to 39 in good health.

This clonotype has more than one count but fewer than ten. The chain is built from TRBV10-3 and TRBJ1-1; tentatively, D is TRBD1 (5 bases). The CDR3 runs 15 residues. V gave up 0 bases and J gave up 0 bases, with 8 bases separating them. Germline-derived CDR1 and CDR2 are ENHRY and SYGVKD. The CDR3 DNA reads as TGTGCCATCAGTGAGTCGGGACTTGTGAACACTGAAGCTTTCTTT. This sequence encodes CAISESGLVNTEAFF.

This clonotype has a handful of counts. The rearrangement links TRBV7-3 to TRBJ1-5; tentatively, D is TRBD1 (6 bases). The V gene's germline CDR1 is SGHTA and CDR2 FQGTGA. The CDR3 is 13 residues long. V was trimmed by 3 bases and J by 5 bases, leaving 8 bases between them. CDR3 protein: CASSLDSDQPQHF. CDR3 DNA: TGTGCCAGCAGCTTGGACAGTGATCAGCCCCAGCATTTT.

This clonotype was counted between two and nine times. The V and J genes are TRBV13 and TRBJ2-3, with a possible D match to TRBD2 (6 bases). With 5 bases removed from V and 5 bases from J, the gap between germline ends came to 23 bases. This CDR3 spans 17 amino acids. From germline, CDR1 is PRHDT and CDR2 FYEKMQ (reference sequence). The CDR3 protein is CASSPTGTAVVVDTQYF. For the CDR3, the DNA is TGTGCCAGCAGCCCTACCGGGACTGCAGTTGTAGTAGATACGCAGTATTTT.

The chain links TRBV6-1 to TRBJ1-3; D is unclear. The CDR3 extends over 14 amino acids. V was shortened by 6 bases and J by 0 bases, with 9 bases between the two germline ends. Looked up from germline, CDR1 is MNHNS and CDR2 is SASEGT. The CDR3 nucleotides are TGTGCCAGCAGCGCCGGTAGCTCTGGAAACACCATATATTTT. Protein: CASSAGSSGNTIYF.

This clonotype was counted a few times. This chain links TRBV20-1 with TRBJ1-5; 10 bases map to TRBD1. Germline CDR1 reads DFQATT; CDR2 reads SNEGSKA (reference sequence). The CDR3 is 14 residues long. The J segment lost 2 bases and the V segment lost 5 bases, leaving 3 bases of the junction unmatched. The CDR3 DNA is TGCAGTGCTCCCGGGACAGGGGGCAATCAGCCCCAGCATTTT. Its translation: CSAPGTGGNQPQHF.

This clonotype has more than one count but fewer than ten. V gene TRBV7-2 combines with J gene TRBJ2-5; tentatively, D is TRBD2 (5 bases). From germline, CDR1 is SGHTA and CDR2 FQGNSA. Trimming cost V 0 bases and J 3 bases, with 20 bases left between them. There are 18 residues in the CDR3. CDR3 in DNA: TGTGCCAGCAGCTTAGCGCGGGTTCGGACTCGTCGGGAAGAGACCCAGTACTTC. It is translated as CASSLARVRTRREETQYF.

The chain uses TRBV3-1 and TRBJ2-3, with 12 nucleotides matching TRBD1. Losses at the gene ends were 5 bases for V and 6 bases for J; bases not matched to a gene: 6. This CDR3 has 15 amino acids. CDR1 and CDR2 (germline): LGHDT, YNNKEL (reference sequence). CDR3 bases: TGTGCCAGCAGCACCCGGGACAGGGGGCCCGATACGCAGTATTTT. Its translation is CASSTRDRGPDTQYF.

The table lists this clonotype with a few counts. No DNA is shown, since the ends of the CDR3 on it are uncertain; the CDR3 is the one TCRdb lists. This chain connects TRBV29-1 to TRBJ2-5. The CDR3 adds up to 12 amino acids, both ends counted. Germline assignment: CDR1 SQVTM and CDR2 ANQGSEA. CDR3 region: CSVGSGARYWYF.

This clonotype was seen only once. The chain recombines TRBV29-1 with TRBJ2-2; 9 nucleotides line up with TRBD2. Losses at the gene ends were 7 bases for V and 2 bases for J; bases not matched to a gene: 8. The length of the CDR3 is 15 residues. Germline CDR1 and CDR2: SQVTM and ANQGSEA. CDR3 sequence: CSADLAGDNTGELFF. DNA for the CDR3: TGCAGCGCGGATTTAGCGGGGGATAACACCGGGGAGCTGTTTTTT.

This clonotype was counted only a few times. The genes are TRBV15 and TRBJ1-2, with D possibly being TRBD1 (5 bases). Trimming shortened V by 5 bases and J by 8 bases, and 15 bases separated the two germline ends. CDR1 and CDR2 (germline): LNHNV, YYDKDF (reference sequence). The CDR3 sequence is 13 residues long. CDR3 amino acids: CATSDSSRGGYTF. The CDR3 DNA is TGTGCCACCAGCGACTCATCAAGGGGCGGCTACACCTTC. Combining the CDR3 with reference TRBV15 and TRBJ1-2 gives the whole variable domain DAMVIQNPRYQVTQFGKPVTLSCSQTLNHNVMYWYQQKSSQAPKLLFHYYDKDFNNEADTPDNFQSRRPNTSFCFLDIRSPGLGDTAMYLCATSDSSRGGYTFGSGTRLTVV.

This clonotype was seen repeatedly, ten times or more. This chain uses TRBV5-1 with TRBJ2-4; 9 bases are shared with TRBD1. The CDR3 consists of 16 residues. Trimming cost V 4 bases and J 0 bases; bases outside gene matches: 5. Germline CDR1 and CDR2: SGHRS and YFSETQ. The DNA for the CDR3 is TGCGCCAGCAGCCCGGGACAGGGTTCAGCCAAAAACATTCAGTACTTC. Translated: CASSPGQGSAKNIQYF.

This CDR3 is CASRRGDATNEKLFF. The CDR3 DNA follows: TGTGCCAGTAGGAGGGGCGATGCAACTAATGAAAAACTGTTTTTT. The rearrangement joins TRBV19 to TRBJ1-4; TRBD1 might be the D (5 bases). This CDR3 is 15 amino acids long. The germline CDR1 and CDR2 sequences are LNHDA and SQIVND (reference sequence). Trimming cost V 6 bases and J 0 bases, with 11 bases left between them.

This clonotype was observed a few times. The CDR3 here is CSAQPPGRASYEQYF. Written as DNA, the CDR3 is TGCAGTGCCCAACCCCCAGGGAGGGCCTCCTACGAGCAGTACTTC. The chain links TRBV20-1 to TRBJ2-7, with TRBD2 identical over 7 bases. In germline, CDR1 is DFQATT, CDR2 SNEGSKA (reference sequence). The CDR3 is 15 residues long. J was trimmed by 0 bases and V by 6 bases; bases with no gene match: 11.

This chain links TRBV4-1 with TRBJ2-1; 7 bases map to TRBD2. With V trimmed by 0 bases and J by 8 bases, 13 bases remained unmatched. Germline lookup yields CDR1 MGHRA and CDR2 YSYEKL. This CDR3 spans 17 amino acids. The CDR3 sequence: CASSQETASGHWDEQFF. The DNA of the CDR3 is TGCGCCAGCAGCCAAGAAACGGCTAGCGGCCATTGGGATGAGCAGTTCTTC.

The genes are TRBV12-3 or TRBV12-4 and TRBJ2-3; 8 bases match TRBD1. J gave up 7 bases and V 3 bases, and 6 bases lay outside the gene matches. This CDR3 is built from 14 residues. CDR3: CASSLGGQVNTQYF. Written as DNA, the CDR3 is TGTGCCAGCAGTTTGGGGGGACAGGTGAATACGCAGTATTTT.

The chain is built from TRBV30 and TRBJ1-2; D unclear. The CDR3 is 12 amino acids. From germline, CDR1 is GTSNPN and CDR2 SVGIG (reference sequence). V was trimmed by 2 bases and J by 8 bases, leaving 12 bases between them. CDR3 residues: CAWSRHNQGYTF. CDR3 in DNA: TGTGCCTGGAGTAGGCACAATCAGGGCTACACCTTC.

J is TRBJ2-7 and V is TRBV3-1, with TRBD1 identical over 10 bases. Germline lookup yields CDR1 LGHDT and CDR2 YNNKEL (reference sequence). V was clipped by 3 bases and J by 6 bases; unmatched bases: 5. The CDR3 covers 14 residues. CDR3 sequence (DNA): TGTGCCAGCAGCCACCCTGGGACAGGGGCCGAGCAGTACTTC. Translation gives CASSHPGTGAEQYF.

The CDR3 sequence is CASSLYPGPSYEQYF. The DNA of the CDR3 is TGTGCCAGCAGCTTGTATCCGGGGCCCTCCTACGAGCAGTACTTC. The chain combines TRBV7-3 with TRBJ2-7; D may correspond to TRBD1 or TRBD2 (5 bases each). The germline CDR1 and CDR2 sequences are SGHTA and FQGTGA. V was shortened by 3 bases and J by 0 bases, with 12 bases between the two germline ends. The CDR3 consists of 15 residues.

This clonotype was counted a few times. V gene TRBV6-1 combines with J gene TRBJ1-4; the D is unclear. The CDR3 extends over 13 amino acids. V was clipped by 8 bases and J by 7 bases, with 14 bases between them. Germline-derived CDR1 and CDR2 are MNHNS and SASEGT. CDR3 in DNA: TGTGCCAGCGCCAAGGGAGGACCTGAAAAACTGTTTTTT. It yields the protein CASAKGGPEKLFF.

The chain uses TRBV5-4 and TRBJ2-1; possible D gene TRBD2, 6 bases. Germline V gene sequence: CDR1 SGHNT, CDR2 YYREEE (reference sequence). The CDR3 extends over 15 amino acids. The V end was cut by 3 bases, the J end by 13 bases, with 23 bases between. The CDR3 region has the DNA TGTGCCAGCAGCTGGAAGGGGAGGTTGGGAGAGACCCAGTTCTTC. Its translation is CASSWKGRLGETQFF.

This clonotype was seen only a few times. The chain has TRBV7-6 and TRBJ2-3; D possibly matches TRBD1 or TRBD2 (6 bases each). Germline V gene lookup returns CDR1 SGHVS and CDR2 FNYEAQ. Trimming removed 5 bases at V and 5 bases at J, with 20 bases between. The CDR3 loop spans 16 amino acids. CDR3 sequence: CASSPRASGALDTQYF. The CDR3 coding sequence is TGTGCCAGCAGCCCCCGGGCGTCGGGGGCCCTAGATACGCAGTATTTT.

Regarding this clonotype: The germline gene is not matched at one end of the junction; a read error may be the cause. The chain links TRBV20-1 to TRBJ1-2; D is unresolved. This CDR3 has 14 residues. Germline V gene sequence: CDR1 DFQATT, CDR2 SNEGSKA (reference sequence). In nucleotides, the CDR3 is TGCAGTACTAGAGAGGCACCCCCAACCACTGGCTACACCTTC. It is translated as CSTREAPPTTGYTF.

This clonotype appeared a few times. This rearrangement joins TRBV6-2 or TRBV6-3 to TRBJ1-1; D gene ambiguous. Germline V CDR1 and CDR2: MNHEY, SVGEGT. The CDR3 has 17 residues. Trimming removed 0 bases from V and 7 bases from J, with 21 bases in between. CDR3: CASSYSNSQVKPLEAFF. The CDR3 DNA sequence: TGTGCCAGCAGTTACTCGAACAGTCAAGTGAAGCCTCTTGAAGCTTTCTTT.

The chain combines TRBV29-1 with TRBJ1-2, with a weak D call TRBD1 (6 bases). In germline, CDR1 is SQVTM, CDR2 ANQGSEA. V was pared by 8 bases and J by 4 bases, with 20 bases between. This CDR3 has 14 residues. CDR3 protein: CSIKIGQSAYGYTF. DNA of the CDR3: TGCAGCATCAAAATCGGACAGAGCGCCTATGGCTACACCTTC.

The V gene is TRBV11-3, the J gene TRBJ2-1; D not certain. CDR1 and CDR2 (germline): SGHNT, YENEEA. V lost 0 bases and J 8 bases, leaving 11 bases between the germline ends. This CDR3 spans 14 amino acids. CDR3 sequence reads: CASSLEAPDDEQFF. The CDR3, as DNA: TGTGCCAGCAGCTTAGAGGCTCCAGATGATGAGCAGTTCTTC.

This chain joins TRBV9 and TRBJ2-1; TRBD2 agrees at 10 bases. There are 16 residues in the CDR3. After removal of 7 bases from V and 2 bases from J, the junction contained 9 bases not matched to a gene. Per germline, CDR1 SGDLS and CDR2 YYNGEE. The CDR3 reads CASGRSGRAPYNEQFF. The CDR3, as DNA: TGTGCCAGCGGCCGGAGCGGGAGGGCCCCCTACAATGAGCAGTTCTTC.

The chain joins TRBV11-2 to TRBJ2-3, with TRBD2 as a possible D gene (7 bases). From germline, CDR1 is SGHAT and CDR2 FQNNGV. This CDR3 has 16 residues. Trimming left V 5 bases short and J 6 bases short, with 21 bases between. This chain's CDR3 is CASSNRAAGDFDTQYF. The CDR3 DNA reads as TGTGCCAGCAGCAACAGGGCCGCGGGAGATTTCGATACGCAGTATTTT.

The CDR3 region is CASSQGLNSPLHF. In DNA, the CDR3 is TGTGCCAGCAGCCAGGGGCTCAATTCACCCCTCCACTTT. The chain uses TRBV3-1 and TRBJ1-6; weak D call: TRBD1 (5 bases). The CDR3 totals 13 residues. Germline values: CDR1 LGHDT, CDR2 YNNKEL (reference sequence). V lost 3 bases, J lost 7 bases, and 7 bases lay in between. Variable domain in full (rest from reference TRBV3-1 and TRBJ1-6): DTAVSQTPKYLVTQMGNDKSIKCEQNLGHDTMYWYKQDSKKFLKIMFSYNNKELIINETVPNRFSPKSPDKAHLNLHINSLELGDSAVYFCASSQGLNSPLHFGNGTRLTVT.

The table lists this clonotype with a few counts. The genes are TRBV12-3 or TRBV12-4 and TRBJ2-2; TRBD2 matches 7 bases. V was clipped by 5 bases and J by 7 bases; unmatched bases: 7. The CDR3 is 14 amino acids. CDR3 sequence: CASSPQRDGGELFF. CDR3 bases: TGTGCCAGCAGTCCGCAGCGGGACGGCGGGGAGCTGTTTTTT.

Remarks on this clonotype: One base away lies a much larger clone, so this may be a sequencing read error. The chain combines TRBV13 with TRBJ1-5, with D tentatively TRBD1 (6 bases). There are 15 residues in the CDR3. Germline V gives CDR1 PRHDT, CDR2 FYEKMQ (reference sequence). The CDR3 DNA reads TGTGCCAGCAGCTTAGGCGGGGGGGGCGATCAGTCCCAGCATTTT. It encodes CASSLGGGGDQSQHF.